This T cell receptor beta chain was obtained from a study of cytomegalovirus exposure and HLA in healthy donors. This CDR3 has 15 amino acids. The germline V gene encodes CDR1 SGHRS and CDR2 YFSETQ. Between the trimmed V and J ends, which lost 4 bases and 2 bases, there was a span of 12 bases. Study-wide results and limits: When analyzed later, the rates of TCR association showed variation by HLA locus, with DRB1 the most and HLA-C the fewest. Per a prior analysis, the majority of TCR beta V segments were productive roughly 87% or roughly 30% of the time.

About this clone: Its antigen is not identified.

PCR was performed using 60 Vbeta and 13 Jbeta primers. Using immunoSEQ multiplex PCR, the repertoire was profiled, and TCRdb retains in-frame clones only, with some absent. The sample holds tens of thousands of clones; 68% are singletons and the top ten take around 4%. This clonotype was sampled from a man in his forties or fifties in good health and CMV-seronegative. V is TRBV5-1 and J is TRBJ2-2; D might be TRBD2 (5 bases). The material sequenced was PBMCs. The CDR3 coding sequence is TGCGCCAGCAGCACATACGAGGGCAACACCGGGGAGCTGTTTTTT. This sequence encodes CASSTYEGNTGELFF.